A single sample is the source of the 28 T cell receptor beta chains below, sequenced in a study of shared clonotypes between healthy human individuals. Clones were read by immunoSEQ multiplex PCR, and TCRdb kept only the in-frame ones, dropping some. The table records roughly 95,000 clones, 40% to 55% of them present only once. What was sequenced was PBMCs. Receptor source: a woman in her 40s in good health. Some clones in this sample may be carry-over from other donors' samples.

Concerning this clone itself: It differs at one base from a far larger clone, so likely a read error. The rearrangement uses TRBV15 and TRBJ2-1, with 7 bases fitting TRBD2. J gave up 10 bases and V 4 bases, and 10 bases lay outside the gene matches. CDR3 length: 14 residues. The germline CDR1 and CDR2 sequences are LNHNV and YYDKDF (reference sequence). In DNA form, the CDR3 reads TGTGCCACCAGCAAAGATCTGGCGGGGGACGAGCAGTTCTTC. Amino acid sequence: CATSKDLAGDEQFF.

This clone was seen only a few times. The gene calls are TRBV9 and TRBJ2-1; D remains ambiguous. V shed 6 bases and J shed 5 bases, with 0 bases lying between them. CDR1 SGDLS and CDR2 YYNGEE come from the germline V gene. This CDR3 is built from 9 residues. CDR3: CASNNEQFF. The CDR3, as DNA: TGTGCCAGCAACAATGAGCAGTTCTTC.

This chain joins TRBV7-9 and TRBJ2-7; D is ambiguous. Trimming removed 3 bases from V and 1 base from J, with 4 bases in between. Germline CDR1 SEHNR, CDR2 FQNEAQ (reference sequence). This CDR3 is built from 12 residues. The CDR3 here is CASSFASYEQYF. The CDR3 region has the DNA TGTGCCAGCAGCTTCGCTTCCTACGAGCAGTACTTC. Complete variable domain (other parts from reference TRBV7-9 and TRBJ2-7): DTGVSQNPRHKITKRGQNVTFRCDPISEHNRLYWYRQTLGQGPEFLTYFQNEAQLEKSRLLSDRFSAERPKGSFSTLEIQRTEQGDSAMYLCASSFASYEQYFGPGTRLTVT.

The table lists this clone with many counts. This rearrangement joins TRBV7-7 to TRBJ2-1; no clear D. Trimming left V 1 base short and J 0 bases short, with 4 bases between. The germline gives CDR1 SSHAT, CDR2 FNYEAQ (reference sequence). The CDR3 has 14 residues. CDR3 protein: CASSLGASYNEQFF. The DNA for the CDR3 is TGTGCCAGCAGCTTAGGCGCCTCCTACAATGAGCAGTTCTTC.

In nucleotides, the CDR3 is TGCAGCGTTGACAGGGGTGGAAGTGAAAAACTGTTTTTT. As protein: CSVDRGGSEKLFF. The chain links TRBV29-1 to TRBJ1-4; D possibly corresponds to TRBD1 (6 bases). The V gene's germline CDR1 is SQVTM and CDR2 ANQGSEA. The CDR3 totals 13 residues. Trimming took 3 bases from V and 7 from J, leaving 12 bases between them.

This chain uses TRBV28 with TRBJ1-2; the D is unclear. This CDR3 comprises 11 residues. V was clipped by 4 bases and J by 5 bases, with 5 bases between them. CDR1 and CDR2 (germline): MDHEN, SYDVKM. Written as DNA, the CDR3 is TGTGCCAGCAGTTCCTATTATGGCTACACCTTC. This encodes CASSSYYGYTF.

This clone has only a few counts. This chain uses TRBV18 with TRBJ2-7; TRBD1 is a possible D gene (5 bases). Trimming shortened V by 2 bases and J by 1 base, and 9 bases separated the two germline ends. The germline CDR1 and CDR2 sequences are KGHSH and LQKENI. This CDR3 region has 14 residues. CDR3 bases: TGTGCCAGCTCACCAATACAGGAATCCTACGAGCAGTACTTC. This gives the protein CASSPIQESYEQYF. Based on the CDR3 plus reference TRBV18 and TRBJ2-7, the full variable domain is NAGVMQNPRHLVRRRGQEARLRCSPMKGHSHVYWYRQLPEEGLKFMVYLQKENIIDESGMPKERFSAEFPKEGPSILRIQQVVRGDSAAYFCASSPIQESYEQYFGPGTRLTVT.

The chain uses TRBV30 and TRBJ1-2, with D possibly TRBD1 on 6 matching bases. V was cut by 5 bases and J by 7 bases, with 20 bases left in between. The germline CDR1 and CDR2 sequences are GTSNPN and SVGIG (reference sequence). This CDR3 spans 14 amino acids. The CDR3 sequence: CAWGSKGHWRGYTF. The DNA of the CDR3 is TGTGCCTGGGGCTCAAAGGGACATTGGCGTGGCTACACCTTC.

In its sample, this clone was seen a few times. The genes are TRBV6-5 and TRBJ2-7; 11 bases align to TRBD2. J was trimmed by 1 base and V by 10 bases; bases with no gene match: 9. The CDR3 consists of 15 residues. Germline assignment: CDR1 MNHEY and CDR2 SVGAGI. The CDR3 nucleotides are TGTGCCACACCCGGGGCTAGCGGGAGGTCCTACGAGCAGTACTTC. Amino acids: CATPGASGRSYEQYF.

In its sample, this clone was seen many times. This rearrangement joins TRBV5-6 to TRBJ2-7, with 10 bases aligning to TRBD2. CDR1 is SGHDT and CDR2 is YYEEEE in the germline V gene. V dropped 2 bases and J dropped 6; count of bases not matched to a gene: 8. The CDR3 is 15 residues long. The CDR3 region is CASSFGTSALSEQYF. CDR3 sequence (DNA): TGTGCCAGCAGCTTCGGGACTAGCGCTCTATCCGAGCAGTACTTC.

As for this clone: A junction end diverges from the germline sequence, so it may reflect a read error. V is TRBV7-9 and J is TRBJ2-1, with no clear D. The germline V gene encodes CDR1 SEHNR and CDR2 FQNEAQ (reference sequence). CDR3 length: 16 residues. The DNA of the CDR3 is TGCGCCAGCAGCCTCACCGTACACTCATCCTACAATGAGCAGTTCTTC. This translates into CASSLTVHSSYNEQFF.

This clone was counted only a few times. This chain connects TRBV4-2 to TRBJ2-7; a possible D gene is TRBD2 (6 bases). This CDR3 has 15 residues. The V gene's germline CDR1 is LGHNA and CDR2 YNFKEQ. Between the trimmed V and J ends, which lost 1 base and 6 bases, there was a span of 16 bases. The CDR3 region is CASSQGASAAGEQYF. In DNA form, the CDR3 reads TGTGCCAGCAGCCAAGGGGCTAGCGCAGCGGGCGAGCAGTACTTC.

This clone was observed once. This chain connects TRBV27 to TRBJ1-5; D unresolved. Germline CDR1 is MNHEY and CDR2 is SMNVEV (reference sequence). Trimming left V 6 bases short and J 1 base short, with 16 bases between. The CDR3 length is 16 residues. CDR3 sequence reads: CASRPQGIGSNQPQHF. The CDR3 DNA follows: TGTGCCAGCAGACCCCAAGGTATTGGAAGCAATCAGCCCCAGCATTTT.

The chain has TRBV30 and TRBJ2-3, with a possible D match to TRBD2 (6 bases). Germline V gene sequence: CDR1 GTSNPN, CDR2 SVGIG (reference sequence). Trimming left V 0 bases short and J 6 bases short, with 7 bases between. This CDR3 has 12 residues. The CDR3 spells CAWSVGGDTQYF. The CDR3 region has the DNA TGTGCCTGGAGTGTAGGAGGGGATACGCAGTATTTT.

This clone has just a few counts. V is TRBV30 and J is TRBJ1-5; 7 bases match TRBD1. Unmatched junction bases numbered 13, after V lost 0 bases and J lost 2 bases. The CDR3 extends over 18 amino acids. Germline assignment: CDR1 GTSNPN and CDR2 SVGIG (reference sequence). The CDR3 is CAWSVLKIGQAGNQPQHF. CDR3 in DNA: TGTGCCTGGAGTGTACTTAAGATCGGACAGGCTGGCAATCAGCCCCAGCATTTT.

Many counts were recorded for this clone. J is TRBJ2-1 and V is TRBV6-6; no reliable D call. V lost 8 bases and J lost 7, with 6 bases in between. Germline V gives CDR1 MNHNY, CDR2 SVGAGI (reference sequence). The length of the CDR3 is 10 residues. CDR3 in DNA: TGTGCCAGCGGTCCTAATGAGCAGTTCTTC. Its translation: CASGPNEQFF.

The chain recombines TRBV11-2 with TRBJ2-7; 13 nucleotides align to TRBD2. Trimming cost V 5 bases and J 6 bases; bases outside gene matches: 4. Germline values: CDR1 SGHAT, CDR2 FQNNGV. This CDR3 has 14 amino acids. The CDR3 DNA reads TGTGCCAGCAGCCGGACTAGCGGGAGTGGCGAGCAGTACTTC. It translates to CASSRTSGSGEQYF.

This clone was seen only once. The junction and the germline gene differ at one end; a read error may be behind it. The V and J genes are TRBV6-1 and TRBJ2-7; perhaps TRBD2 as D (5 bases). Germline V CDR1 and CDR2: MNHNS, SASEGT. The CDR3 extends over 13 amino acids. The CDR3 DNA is TGTGCCAGCAATAAGGGAGTTTTCTACAAGCAGTACTTC. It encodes CASNKGVFYKQYF.

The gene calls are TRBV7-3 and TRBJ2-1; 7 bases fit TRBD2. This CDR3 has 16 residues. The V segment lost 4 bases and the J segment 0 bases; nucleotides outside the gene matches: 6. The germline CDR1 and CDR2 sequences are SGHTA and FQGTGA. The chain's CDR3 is CASSSHGGGSYNEQFF. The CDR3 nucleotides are TGTGCCAGCAGCTCCCATGGCGGGGGCTCCTACAATGAGCAGTTCTTC.

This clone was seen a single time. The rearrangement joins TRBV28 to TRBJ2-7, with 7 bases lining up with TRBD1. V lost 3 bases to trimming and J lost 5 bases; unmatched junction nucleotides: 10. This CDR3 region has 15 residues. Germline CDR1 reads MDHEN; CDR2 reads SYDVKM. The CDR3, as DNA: TGTGCCAGCAGTTTTATCTGGGACAGAGACAACGAGCAGTACTTC. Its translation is CASSFIWDRDNEQYF.

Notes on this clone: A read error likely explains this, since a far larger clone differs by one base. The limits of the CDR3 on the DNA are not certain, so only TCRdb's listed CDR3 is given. CDR3 sequence: CASFGQGASEQCF. The V gene is TRBV6-5, the J gene TRBJ2-7; the D call of TRBD1 is as the table states it, not checked on the DNA. Termini included, the CDR3 measures 13 amino acids. Germline CDR1 MNHEY, CDR2 SVGAGI.

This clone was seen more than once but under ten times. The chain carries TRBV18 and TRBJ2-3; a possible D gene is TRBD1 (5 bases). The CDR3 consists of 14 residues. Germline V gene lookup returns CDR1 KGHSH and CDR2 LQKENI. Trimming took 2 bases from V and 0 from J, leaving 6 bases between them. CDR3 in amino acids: CASSPGASTDTQYF. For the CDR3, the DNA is TGTGCCAGCTCACCAGGGGCTAGCACAGATACGCAGTATTTT.

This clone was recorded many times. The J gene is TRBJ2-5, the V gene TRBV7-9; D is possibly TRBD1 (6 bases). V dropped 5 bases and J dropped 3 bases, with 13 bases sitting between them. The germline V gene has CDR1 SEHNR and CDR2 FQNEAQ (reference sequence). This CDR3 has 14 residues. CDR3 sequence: CASSPPEGEETQYF. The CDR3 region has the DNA TGTGCCAGCAGCCCCCCCGAGGGGGAAGAGACCCAGTACTTC.

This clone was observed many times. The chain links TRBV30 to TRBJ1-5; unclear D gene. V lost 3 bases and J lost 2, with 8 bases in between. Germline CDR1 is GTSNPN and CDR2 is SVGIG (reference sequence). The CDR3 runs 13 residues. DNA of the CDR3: TGTGCCTGGAGCGGGAGGGGCAATCAGCCCCAGCATTTT. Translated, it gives CAWSGRGNQPQHF.

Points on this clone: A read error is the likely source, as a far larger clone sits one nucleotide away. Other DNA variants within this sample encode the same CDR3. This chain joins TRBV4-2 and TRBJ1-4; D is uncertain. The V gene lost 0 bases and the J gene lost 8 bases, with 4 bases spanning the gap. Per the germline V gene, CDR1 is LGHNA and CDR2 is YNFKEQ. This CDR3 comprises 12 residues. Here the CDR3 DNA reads TGTGCCAGCAGCCAAGACTCAGAAAAACTGTTTTTT. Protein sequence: CASSQDSEKLFF.

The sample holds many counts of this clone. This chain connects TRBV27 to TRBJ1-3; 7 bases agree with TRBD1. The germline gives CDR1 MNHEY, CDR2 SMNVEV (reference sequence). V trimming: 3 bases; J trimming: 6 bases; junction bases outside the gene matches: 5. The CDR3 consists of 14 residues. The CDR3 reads CASSLAQGVNTIYF. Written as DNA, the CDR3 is TGTGCCAGCAGTTTGGCGCAGGGGGTAAACACCATATATTTT.

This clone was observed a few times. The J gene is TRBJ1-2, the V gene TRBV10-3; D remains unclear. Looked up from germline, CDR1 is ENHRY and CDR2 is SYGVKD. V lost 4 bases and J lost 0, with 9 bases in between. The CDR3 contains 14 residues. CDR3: CAISVSGPNYGYTF. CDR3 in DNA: TGTGCCATCAGTGTATCTGGACCTAACTATGGCTACACCTTC.

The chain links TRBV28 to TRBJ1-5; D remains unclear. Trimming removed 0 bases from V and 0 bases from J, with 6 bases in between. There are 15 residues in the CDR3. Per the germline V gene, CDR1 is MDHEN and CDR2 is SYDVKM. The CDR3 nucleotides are TGTGCCAGCAGTTTATGGGCAGATAGCAATCAGCCCCAGCATTTT. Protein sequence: CASSLWADSNQPQHF.